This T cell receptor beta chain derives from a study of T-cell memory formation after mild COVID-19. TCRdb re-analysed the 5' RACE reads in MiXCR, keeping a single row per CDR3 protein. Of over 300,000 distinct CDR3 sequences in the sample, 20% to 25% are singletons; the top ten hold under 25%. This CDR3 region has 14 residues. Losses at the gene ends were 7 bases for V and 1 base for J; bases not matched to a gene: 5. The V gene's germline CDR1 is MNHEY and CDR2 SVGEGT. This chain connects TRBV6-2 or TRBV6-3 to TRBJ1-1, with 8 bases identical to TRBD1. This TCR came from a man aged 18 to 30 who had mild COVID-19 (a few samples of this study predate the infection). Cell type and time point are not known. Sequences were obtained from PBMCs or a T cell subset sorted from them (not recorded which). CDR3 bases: TGTGCCAGCAAAAGACAGGGGTCGAACACTGAAGCTTTCTTT. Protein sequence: CASKRQGSNTEAFF.